Listed below are T cell receptor beta chains from one sample, sequenced in a study of cytomegalovirus exposure and HLA in healthy donors. Libraries were prepared by immunoSEQ multiplex PCR; TCRdb keeps only in-frame clonotypes and omits some of them. The sample has some 130,000 clones; 79% are singletons. What was sequenced was PBMCs. Source of these receptors: a female donor in good health and CMV-seronegative. Both conserved end residues are part of each CDR3. The order of the fields is J gene, D gene, V gene, clone size, CDR3 protein, CDR3 DNA. A D gene is named only where the DNA matches it firmly. Clone sizes are given selectively: once, few, many, or a class where the clone is expanded.

>TRBJ2-1|TRBD2|TRBV6-4|-
CASSDLGGTYNEQFF
TGTGCCAGCAGTGACCTGGGGGGGACCTACAATGAGCAGTTCTTC
>TRBJ1-1|-|TRBV5-1|-
CASSLDRAGTEAFF
TGCGCCAGCAGCTTGGACAGGGCGGGCACTGAAGCTTTCTTT
>TRBJ2-5|-|TRBV10-3|-
CAISRDSQGTQYF
TGTGCCATCAGTCGGGACTCCCAAGGGACCCAGTACTTC
>TRBJ2-1|TRBD1|TRBV13|once
CASSLGLATSGTGSYNEQFF
TGTGCCAGCAGCTTAGGCCTCGCAACTTCCGGGACAGGGTCCTACAATGAGCAGTTCTTC
>TRBJ2-3|TRBD1|TRBV30|-
CAWSGDRGLADTQYF
TGTGCCTGGAGTGGGGACAGGGGGCTTGCAGATACGCAGTATTTT
>TRBJ1-5|-|TRBV6-1|-
CASSELGGFNQPQHF
TGTGCCAGCAGTGAATTGGGGGGATTCAATCAGCCCCAGCATTTT
>TRBJ2-3|TRBD2|TRBV28|-
CASSFPTSGVTPTDTQYF
TGTGCCAGCAGTTTCCCTACTAGCGGGGTAACACCCACAGATACGCAGTATTTT
>TRBJ1-6|TRBD1|TRBV28|once
CASSLLVQGKSPLHF
TGTGCCAGCAGTTTATTGGTACAGGGGAAGTCACCCCTCCACTTT
>TRBJ1-2|-|TRBV12-5|-
CASGFTGFYNYGYTF
TGTGCTAGTGGTTTCACAGGGTTTTATAACTATGGCTACACCTTC
>TRBJ1-3|TRBD1|TRBV4-3|once
CASKGDRASGNTIYF
TGCGCCAGCAAGGGGGACAGGGCTTCTGGAAACACCATATATTTT
>TRBJ2-1|-|TRBV7-6|-
CASSPVVEGSDEQFF
TGTGCCAGCAGCCCGGTCGTGGAGGGTTCGGATGAGCAGTTCTTC
>TRBJ2-7|-|TRBV6-5|-
CASRQVASRYEQYF
TGTGCCAGCAGGCAAGTAGCGAGCCGCTACGAGCAGTACTTC
>TRBJ1-1|-|TRBV27|-
CASSALPSWRTEAFF
TGTGCCAGCAGTGCACTACCTAGCTGGCGCACTGAAGCTTTCTTT
>TRBJ2-3|TRBD2|TRBV5-1|-
CASSLAGTSGSGTDTQYF
TGCGCCAGCAGCTTGGCCGGGACTAGCGGGAGTGGAACAGATACGCAGTATTTT
>TRBJ2-4|TRBD2|TRBV10-3|-
CAISEQLGTSGGTKNIQYF
TGTGCCATCAGTGAGCAACTGGGTACTAGCGGGGGGACCAAAAACATTCAGTACTTC
>TRBJ2-7|-|TRBV7-2|once
CASSLGAWTTTYEQYF
TGTGCCAGCAGCTTAGGTGCTTGGACAACGACCTACGAGCAGTACTTC
>TRBJ2-2|-|TRBV9|-
CASSQDSLNTGELFF
TGTGCCAGCAGCCAAGACAGTCTGAACACCGGGGAGCTGTTTTTT
>TRBJ1-5|TRBD1|TRBV7-9|-
CASSQAGQGVSNQPQHF
TGTGCCAGCAGCCAGGCCGGACAGGGGGTGAGCAATCAGCCCCAGCATTTT
>TRBJ2-2|-|TRBV9|once
CASSPREGSTGELFF
TGTGCCAGCAGCCCCCGTGAAGGGAGCACCGGGGAGCTGTTTTTT
>TRBJ1-1|-|TRBV10-3|few
CAIRDTSWQGPNTEAFF
TGTGCCATCAGGGATACGAGTTGGCAGGGGCCGAACACTGAAGCTTTCTTT
>TRBJ2-1|TRBD2|TRBV12-5|-
CASGLEGTSRGRREQFF
TGTGCTAGTGGTTTGGAGGGGACTAGTAGGGGAAGAAGAGAGCAGTTCTTC
>TRBJ2-1|-|TRBV10-1|-
CASSENAGEQFF
TGCGCCAGCAGTGAGAATGCGGGTGAGCAGTTCTTC
>TRBJ1-1|-|TRBV11-3|-
CASSLDRFGRVGTEAFF
TGTGCCAGCAGCTTAGATCGGTTTGGCAGGGTGGGCACTGAAGCTTTCTTT
>TRBJ2-3|TRBD2|TRBV6-5|-
CASSYGGGANTQYF
TGTGCCAGCAGTTACGGCGGGGGGGCAAATACGCAGTATTTT
>TRBJ1-1|-|TRBV5-1|-
CASGSEQPSTEAFF
TGCGCCAGCGGGTCGGAACAGCCGAGCACTGAAGCTTTCTTT
>TRBJ2-3|TRBD2|TRBV7-2|-
CASSFLAGGTDTQYF
TGTGCCAGCAGCTTTCTAGCGGGAGGGACAGATACGCAGTATTTT
>TRBJ1-2|-|TRBV30|-
CAWSRQSPGTF
TGTGCCTGGAGTAGGCAGTCACCAGGGACCTTC
>TRBJ1-1|TRBD1|TRBV5-6|-
CASSGGTGWGNTEAFF
TGTGCCAGCAGCGGCGGGACAGGGTGGGGAAACACTGAAGCTTTCTTT
>TRBJ2-7|TRBD2|TRBV30|-
CAWSRGGAYEQYF
TGTGCCTGGAGTCGCGGGGGGGCCTACGAGCAGTACTTC
>TRBJ2-3|TRBD1|TRBV6-6|-
CASSRDRASTDTQYF
TGTGCCAGCAGTCGGGACAGGGCAAGCACAGATACGCAGTATTTT
>TRBJ2-7|-|TRBV18|-
CASSPGGLVRYEQYF
TGTGCCAGCTCACCAGGCGGTCTAGTTCGCTACGAGCAGTACTTC
>TRBJ2-3|TRBD2|TRBV4-3|-
CASSHGLAGDTQYF
TGCGCCAGCAGCCACGGACTAGCGGGAGATACGCAGTATTTT
>TRBJ1-1|-|TRBV7-2|-
CASSLSPLRVGTEAFF
TGTGCCAGCAGCTTAAGCCCCCTGAGGGTGGGGACTGAAGCTTTCTTT
>TRBJ2-1|-|TRBV10-3|-
CAISAEVGGQFF
TGTGCCATCAGCGCTGAGGTGGGGGGGCAGTTCTTC
>TRBJ2-7|-|TRBV6-5|-
CASSPQISYEQYF
TGTGCCAGCAGCCCACAGATCTCCTACGAGCAGTACTTC
>TRBJ2-7|-|TRBV4-1|once
CASSQDPGGEQYF
TGCGCCAGCAGCCAAGATCCTGGGGGGGAGCAGTACTTC